Below, 32 T cell receptor beta chains from the same sample are listed, as sequenced in a study of blood T cell repertoires in COVID-19. Sequencing was performed with immunoSEQ multiplex PCR; in TCRdb, only in-frame clones are kept and a portion is missing. The table includes about 40,000 clones, around 90% detected once. The material sequenced was peripheral blood. The receptors come from a woman of 80 years or more with active COVID-19.

This chain uses TRBV30 with TRBJ2-1, with 10 bases lining up with TRBD2. The ends lost 3 bases at V and 8 bases at J; junction bases unmatched: 7. Germline CDR1 and CDR2: GTSNPN and SVGIG (reference sequence). CDR3 length: 14 residues. As DNA, the CDR3 is TGTGCCTGGAGGTCCGGGAGCGGGGGGGATGAGCAGTTCTTC. It yields the protein CAWRSGSGGDEQFF.

The CDR3 loop is CASSYPLEEGIPSYNEQFF. The CDR3 DNA reads TGTGCCAGCAGTTACCCCCTCGAAGAGGGTATCCCCTCATACAATGAGCAGTTCTTC. V is TRBV6-2 or TRBV6-3 and J is TRBJ2-1, with a weak D call TRBD2 (5 bases). Looked up from germline, CDR1 is MNHEY and CDR2 is SVGEGT. Trimming shortened V by 2 bases and J by 4 bases, and 24 bases separated the two germline ends. There are 19 residues in the CDR3.

This chain joins TRBV5-6 and TRBJ2-3, with 16 bases identical to TRBD2. Germline V lookup: CDR1 SGHDT, CDR2 YYEEEE. CDR3 size: 19 residues. After removal of 3 bases from V and 4 bases from J, the junction contained 11 bases not matched to a gene. This chain's CDR3 is CASSSPGLAGGLVADTQYF. CDR3 DNA sequence: TGTGCCAGCAGCTCACCGGGACTAGCGGGGGGGCTTGTGGCAGATACGCAGTATTTT. Full variable domain (missing parts from reference TRBV5-6 and TRBJ2-3): DAGVTQSPTHLIKTRGQQVTLRCSPKSGHDTVSWYQQALGQGPQFIFQYYEEEERQRGNFPDRFSGHQFPNYSSELNVNALLLGDSALYLCASSSPGLAGGLVADTQYFGPGTRLTVL.

The rearrangement uses TRBV13 and TRBJ2-3; 12 bases align to TRBD2. The CDR3 spans 16 residues. V trimming: 5 bases; J trimming: 2 bases; junction bases outside the gene matches: 5. Per the germline V gene, CDR1 is PRHDT and CDR2 is FYEKMQ (reference sequence). The CDR3 coding sequence is TGTGCCAGCAGCCCGAGACTAGCGGGGGTCACAGATACGCAGTATTTT. Its protein is CASSPRLAGVTDTQYF. The full variable domain, in which reference TRBV13 and TRBJ2-3 provide the parts outside the CDR3, is AAGVIQSPRHLIKEKRETATLKCYPIPRHDTVYWYQQGPGQDPQFLISFYEKMQSDKGSIPDRFSAQQFSDYHSELNMSSLELGDSALYFCASSPRLAGVTDTQYFGPGTRLTVL.

CDR3 in DNA: TGTGCCAGCAGTCCCGATTGGCAGGCTAATGAAAAACTGTTTTTT. Its protein is CASSPDWQANEKLFF. The rearrangement uses TRBV28 and TRBJ1-4; D gene unclear. This CDR3 spans 15 amino acids. The V and J ends lost 5 bases and 3 bases respectively, with 13 bases between them. The V gene's germline CDR1 is MDHEN and CDR2 SYDVKM.

The chain combines TRBV30 with TRBJ1-1, with D unresolved. Germline V gives CDR1 GTSNPN, CDR2 SVGIG (reference sequence). This CDR3 spans 13 amino acids. The V end was cut by 0 bases, the J end by 5 bases, with 10 bases between. DNA for the CDR3: TGTGCCTGGAGTGTTTCCCAATTGACTGAAGCTTTCTTT. Amino acid sequence: CAWSVSQLTEAFF.

V usage is TRBV27 and J usage is TRBJ1-6, with D perhaps TRBD1 (5 bases). CDR3 length: 15 amino acids. Trimming removed 5 bases from V and 10 bases from J, with 18 bases in between. In germline, CDR1 is MNHEY, CDR2 SMNVEV (reference sequence). The chain's CDR3 is CASSPNGDLGSPLHF. The CDR3 coding sequence is TGTGCCAGCAGTCCGAATGGGGACTTGGGGTCACCCCTCCACTTT.

This chain links TRBV6-5 with TRBJ1-1; possible D gene TRBD1, 5 bases. CDR3 length equals 14 residues. Looked up from germline, CDR1 is MNHEY and CDR2 is SVGAGI. Trimming pared 8 bases from V and 1 base from J, leaving 14 bases between. Here the CDR3 reads CASHKPGGNTEAFF. CDR3 coding DNA: TGTGCCAGCCACAAACCGGGGGGGAACACTGAAGCTTTCTTT.

This rearrangement joins TRBV5-8 to TRBJ1-3; D is ambiguous. Germline CDR1 and CDR2: SGHTS and YDEGEE. The CDR3 is 15 residues long. V was trimmed by 2 bases and J by 0 bases, leaving 9 bases between them. The CDR3 DNA sequence: TGTGCCAGCAGCTTCCGGGGAAACTCTGGAAACACCATATATTTT. Its protein product is CASSFRGNSGNTIYF. The whole variable domain, remainder taken from reference TRBV5-8 and TRBJ1-3, is EAGVTQSPTHLIKTRGQQATLRCSPISGHTSVYWYQQALGLGLQFLLWYDEGEERNRGNFPPRFSGRQFPNYSSELNVNALELEDSALYLCASSFRGNSGNTIYFGEGSWLTVV.

The chain is built from TRBV14 and TRBJ2-1, with D tentatively TRBD1 (6 bases). V was shortened by 1 base and J by 0 bases, with 22 bases between the two germline ends. CDR1 is SGHDN and CDR2 is FVKESK in the germline V gene. This CDR3 comprises 20 residues. CDR3 nucleotide sequence: TGTGCCAGCAGCCAAGCCCGACTGAGGGGGTATACTTTCTCCTACAATGAGCAGTTCTTC. Its protein product is CASSQARLRGYTFSYNEQFF.

This clone appeared once. The gene calls are TRBV9 and TRBJ1-1, with 7 bases matching TRBD1. CDR3 length: 14 amino acids. Losses at the gene ends were 4 bases for V and 4 bases for J; bases not matched to a gene: 7. From germline, CDR1 is SGDLS and CDR2 YYNGEE. The CDR3 region is CASSLSQGGTEAFF. CDR3 bases: TGTGCCAGCAGCCTTAGCCAGGGGGGCACTGAAGCTTTCTTT. The variable domain in full, with the rest retrieved from reference TRBV9 and TRBJ1-1, is DSGVTQTPKHLITATGQRVTLRCSPRSGDLSVYWYQQSLDQGLQFLIQYYNGEERAKGNILERFSAQQFPDLHSELNLSSLELGDSALYFCASSLSQGGTEAFFGQGTRLTVV.

The chain has TRBV7-9 and TRBJ1-2, with D possibly being TRBD1 (5 bases). CDR3 length equals 19 residues. Germline-derived CDR1 and CDR2 are SEHNR and FQNEAQ (reference sequence). V shed 4 bases and J shed 5 bases, with 29 bases lying between them. CDR3 in DNA: TGTGCCAGCAGCTCCCTACCATCAAAACAGGCCGATAAAGCTTATGGCTACACCTTC. Translating gives CASSSLPSKQADKAYGYTF. Drawing the rest from reference TRBV7-9 and TRBJ1-2, the complete variable domain is DTGVSQNPRHKITKRGQNVTFRCDPISEHNRLYWYRQTLGQGPEFLTYFQNEAQLEKSRLLSDRFSAERPKGSFSTLEIQRTEQGDSAMYLCASSSLPSKQADKAYGYTFGSGTRLTVV.

V is TRBV7-2 and J is TRBJ2-1; TRBD2 might be the D (6 bases). V was shortened by 3 bases and J by 0 bases, with 9 bases between the two germline ends. Germline lookup yields CDR1 SGHTA and CDR2 FQGNSA. The CDR3 is 15 residues long. The DNA of the CDR3 is TGTGCCAGCAGCTTCGTAGCGGACTCCTACAATGAGCAGTTCTTC. Amino acid sequence: CASSFVADSYNEQFF.

There are a few counts of this clone. The CDR3 sequence is CSVEDGQGAGGYTF. The CDR3 DNA is TGCAGCGTTGAAGATGGACAGGGGGCGGGAGGCTACACCTTC. This sequence joins TRBV29-1 and TRBJ1-2; TRBD1 matches at 11 bases. The CDR3 runs 14 residues. V gave up 0 bases and J gave up 8 bases; unmatched junction bases: 5. Germline V CDR1 and CDR2: SQVTM, ANQGSEA.

The chain carries TRBV9 and TRBJ2-7, with D maybe TRBD1 (6 bases). CDR1 and CDR2 (germline): SGDLS, YYNGEE. The ends were cut back, 4 bases at V and 0 bases at J, with 17 bases in the middle. This CDR3 comprises 16 residues. CDR3 sequence (DNA): TGTGCCAGCAGCAGGACCGGGACAAGAAGCTCCTACGAGCAGTACTTC. It encodes CASSRTGTRSSYEQYF.

J is TRBJ2-5 and V is TRBV24-1; 9 nucleotides match TRBD2. Germline V gene sequence: CDR1 KGHDR, CDR2 SFDVKD. Germline trimming cut 6 bases from V and 4 bases from J; bases unmatched to any gene: 14. This CDR3 has 17 residues. This CDR3 is CATSRRAGGTSRETQYF. The CDR3 coding sequence is TGTGCCACCAGTCGAAGAGCGGGGGGAACCTCCCGAGAGACCCAGTACTTC.

V usage is TRBV2 and J usage is TRBJ2-6; 7 bases line up with TRBD1. Trimming at V came to 6 bases and at J to 1 base, leaving 3 bases not matched to a gene. The CDR3 is 15 residues long. Germline V gives CDR1 SNHLY, CDR2 FYNNEI. Here the CDR3 reads CASSAGGSGANVLTF. The CDR3 DNA reads as TGTGCCAGCAGCGCAGGGGGTTCTGGGGCCAACGTCCTGACTTTC.

V and J are TRBV7-2 and TRBJ2-3, with TRBD2 matching 8 bases. The junction had 13 bases not matched to a gene; V was cut back by 6 bases and J by 2 bases. Germline CDR1 SGHTA, CDR2 FQGNSA. CDR3 size: 17 residues. CDR3 protein: CASSSRLTGGATDTQYF. The CDR3 DNA sequence: TGTGCCAGCAGTTCCCGCCTAACGGGGGGGGCCACAGATACGCAGTATTTT.

J is TRBJ2-3 and V is TRBV5-1; TRBD2 aligns across 7 bases. Germline lookup yields CDR1 SGHRS and CDR2 YFSETQ. The V segment lost 2 bases and the J segment 4 bases; nucleotides outside the gene matches: 4. The CDR3 length is 14 residues. CDR3 bases: TGCGCCAGCAGCTTTGGCGCGGGGGCAGATACGCAGTATTTT. As protein: CASSFGAGADTQYF.

This sequence joins TRBV9 and TRBJ1-6, with D uncertain. Trimming removed 1 base from V and 6 bases from J, with 8 bases in between. This CDR3 has 14 residues. Germline V gene sequence: CDR1 SGDLS, CDR2 YYNGEE. The CDR3 region is CASSVNSPNSPLHF. The CDR3 nucleotides read TGTGCCAGCAGCGTAAACAGTCCTAATTCACCCCTCCACTTT.

The gene calls are TRBV9 and TRBJ1-6, with TRBD1 identical over 7 bases. From germline, CDR1 is SGDLS and CDR2 YYNGEE. The CDR3 has 15 residues. V shed 0 bases, J shed 10 bases, and the junction held 7 bases outside the gene matches. The CDR3, as DNA: TGTGCCAGCAGCGTAGTAGAGGGGGGACAGTCACCCCTCCACTTT. Residues: CASSVVEGGQSPLHF.

This clone was picked up a small number of times. J is TRBJ1-6 and V is TRBV30; D unresolved. Trimming shortened V by 0 bases and J by 5 bases, and 5 bases separated the two germline ends. Germline CDR1 is GTSNPN and CDR2 is SVGIG (reference sequence). There are 13 residues in the CDR3. The CDR3 sequence is CAWSVSDNSPLHF. CDR3 nucleotides: TGTGCCTGGAGTGTATCCGATAATTCACCCCTCCACTTT.

V usage is TRBV19 and J usage is TRBJ1-2; no reliable D call. The V gene's germline CDR1 is LNHDA and CDR2 SQIVND (reference sequence). The CDR3 runs 14 residues. V was clipped by 8 bases and J by 4 bases, with 17 bases between them. The chain's CDR3 is CASSSRQSFYGYTF. The DNA for the CDR3 is TGTGCCAGTTCATCGAGGCAGAGCTTCTATGGCTACACCTTC.

This chain links TRBV7-3 with TRBJ2-5; perhaps TRBD2 as D (6 bases). CDR1 is SGHTA and CDR2 is FQGTGA in the germline V gene. Between the trimmed V and J ends, which lost 5 bases and 5 bases, there was a span of 12 bases. CDR3 size: 13 residues. The DNA of the CDR3 is TGTGCCAGCAGCCACGACCGGGGGGAGACCCAGTACTTC. As protein: CASSHDRGETQYF.

This clone occurred a few times. The rearrangement uses TRBV30 and TRBJ2-7; 8 bases map to TRBD1. V lost 1 base and J lost 4; bases outside the gene matches: 3. CDR1 and CDR2 (germline): GTSNPN, SVGIG (reference sequence). The CDR3 spans 13 residues. CDR3 nucleotide sequence: TGTGCCTGGAGTGCCCAGGGGGCATACGAGCAGTACTTC. Translated: CAWSAQGAYEQYF.

The chain recombines TRBV28 with TRBJ2-7; 7 bases align to TRBD1. The CDR3 is 15 amino acids. Germline V gene sequence: CDR1 MDHEN, CDR2 SYDVKM. Trimming at V came to 5 bases and at J to 1 base, leaving 8 bases not matched to a gene. CDR3 DNA sequence: TGTGCCAGCAGTCTCGGACGGGACAGTTCCTACGAGCAGTACTTC. Translating gives CASSLGRDSSYEQYF.

This chain uses TRBV18 with TRBJ2-7; tentative D call: TRBD2 (6 bases). Trimming cost V 3 bases and J 3 bases, with 9 bases left between them. This CDR3 has 13 amino acids. Germline V CDR1 and CDR2: KGHSH, LQKENI. CDR3 in DNA: TGTGCCAGCTCACCGGGGGAGGTCTACGAGCAGTACTTC. Its protein product is CASSPGEVYEQYF.

The chain carries TRBV7-2 and TRBJ1-3; D is perhaps TRBD1 (5 bases). The CDR3 runs 19 residues. CDR1 SGHTA and CDR2 FQGNSA come from the germline V gene. V lost 2 bases to trimming and J lost 5 bases, with 25 bases between them. CDR3 bases: TGTGCCAGCAGCTTACCCCGACCCACGGGGGGAGAGACGAGAAACACCATATATTTT. This sequence encodes CASSLPRPTGGETRNTIYF. Variable domain in full (rest from reference TRBV7-2 and TRBJ1-3): GAGVSQSPSNKVTEKGKDVELRCDPISGHTALYWYRQSLGQGLEFLIYFQGNSAPDKSGLPSDRFSAERTGGSVSTLTIQRTQQEDSAVYLCASSLPRPTGGETRNTIYFGEGSWLTVV.

The chain couples TRBV4-1 to TRBJ1-2, with 10 bases lining up with TRBD1. V lost 1 base, J lost 8 bases, and 13 bases stayed unmatched. The CDR3 is 17 residues long. Looked up from germline, CDR1 is MGHRA and CDR2 is YSYEKL. The DNA for the CDR3 is TGCGCCAGCAGCCAAGGCGGTCCTCGACAGGGGGCATGGGGCTACACCTTC. Translating gives CASSQGGPRQGAWGYTF.

The chain carries TRBV6-5 and TRBJ1-1, with D possibly being TRBD1 (6 bases). CDR1 and CDR2 from the germline V gene are MNHEY and SVGAGI. The CDR3 has 13 residues. Trimming took 6 bases from V and 7 from J, leaving 15 bases between them. CDR3 loop: CASSHGQNLEAFF. DNA for the CDR3: TGTGCCAGCAGCCATGGACAGAACCTTGAAGCTTTCTTT.

The sample holds a few counts of this clone. V gene TRBV7-2 combines with J gene TRBJ1-6; 9 nucleotides line up with TRBD1. The germline gives CDR1 SGHTA, CDR2 FQGNSA. V was clipped by 1 base and J by 8 bases; unmatched bases: 6. The CDR3 is made up of 16 amino acids. The CDR3: CASSLGQGESDSPLHF. CDR3 DNA sequence: TGTGCCAGCAGCTTAGGACAGGGGGAATCGGATTCACCCCTCCACTTT.

The V and J genes are TRBV7-9 and TRBJ2-3; 8 bases are a match to TRBD1. The CDR3 is 12 amino acids. CDR1 SEHNR and CDR2 FQNEAQ come from the germline V gene (reference sequence). V lost 1 base and J lost 10; bases outside the gene matches: 1. CDR3 residues: CASSLDRGAQYF. For the CDR3, the DNA is TGTGCCAGCAGCTTAGACAGGGGGGCGCAGTATTTT. Full variable domain (remainder filled in from reference TRBV7-9 and TRBJ2-3): DTGVSQNPRHKITKRGQNVTFRCDPISEHNRLYWYRQTLGQGPEFLTYFQNEAQLEKSRLLSDRFSAERPKGSFSTLEIQRTEQGDSAMYLCASSLDRGAQYFGPGTRLTVL.